The T cell receptor (beta chain) under discussion was sequenced for a study of shared clonotypes between healthy human individuals. Study-wide context: Contributing individuals were a couple of females and a few males aged 18 to 49. Each donor's CD8 memory used one plate, CD8 naive two, each CD4 subset three. Study-level findings and limits: Researchers sampled blood only, noting tissue repertoires likely differ. Naive CD4 clonotype sharing across a few donors was 4% to 5%.

V lost 4 bases to trimming and J lost 8 bases; unmatched junction nucleotides: 17. Germline V gene data show CDR1 as SGHNT and CDR2 as YYREEE (reference sequence). The CDR3 has 16 amino acids. Of note for this clone: As yet, its antigen is unknown.

Assay: immunoSEQ multiplex PCR; the TCRdb copy retains only in-frame clones and omits some. Among about 2.4 million clones, approximately 93% were seen once, and the ten largest hold approximately 0.37%. This sequence joins TRBV5-4 and TRBJ1-2, with TRBD1 matching 7 bases. The sequence derives from a man between 18 and 29 years old in good health. Some clones in this sample may be carry-over from other donors' samples. The sequenced sample was naive CD4+ T cells from PBMCs. Specified subset: CD45RA+ positively selected. The CDR3 reads CASSELGSRGAYGYTF. The CDR3 DNA reads TGTGCCAGCAGCGAATTGGGGTCCAGGGGGGCCTACGGCTACACCTTC. Looking up the rest from reference TRBV5-4 and TRBJ1-2 gives the full variable domain: ETGVTQSPTHLIKTRGQQVTLRCSSQSGHNTVSWYQQALGQGPQFIFQYYREEENGRGNFPPRFSGLQFPNYSSELNVNALELDDSALYLCASSELGSRGAYGYTFGSGTRLTVV.